These 21 T cell receptor beta chains were all obtained from the same sample, sequenced in a study of blood T cell repertoires in COVID-19. Sequenced by immunoSEQ multiplex PCR; TCRdb stores in-frame clones only, minus some. This sample has under 500,000 clones; 80% to 90% occur once, and the top ten carry roughly 1.1%. Sequencing was carried out using PBMCs or T cells enriched from blood (not recorded which). Receptors were obtained from a man aged 30-40 years who had recovered from COVID-19.

This clone was recorded only once. As DNA, the CDR3 is TGTGCCAGCAGCACCAGACTAGCGGGAGTCCACGAGCAGTACTTC. Translating it yields CASSTRLAGVHEQYF. The chain combines TRBV7-8 with TRBJ2-7, with 12 bases lining up with TRBD2. V lost 5 bases, J lost 5 bases, and 7 bases stayed unmatched. Germline V gives CDR1 SGHVS, CDR2 FQNEAQ. CDR3 length equals 15 residues.

This rearrangement joins TRBV3-1 (or the pseudogene TRBV3-2) to TRBJ2-7, with 8 bases that match TRBD2. This CDR3 has 15 amino acids. Trimming removed 1 base from V and 3 bases from J; junction bases left unmatched: 5. CDR1 LGHDT and CDR2 YNNKEL come from the germline V gene (reference sequence). CDR3 coding DNA: TGTGCCAGCAGCCAAGGTAGCGGGAAAATCTACGAGCAGTACTTC. The encoded protein is CASSQGSGKIYEQYF.

This clone was seen more than once but under ten times. The chain couples TRBV6-5 to TRBJ1-2, with a possible D match to TRBD1 (6 bases). Germline CDR1 is MNHEY and CDR2 is SVGAGI. V lost 8 bases, J lost 2 bases, and 15 bases lay in between. This CDR3 contains 14 residues. CDR3 sequence reads: CASSRVGANYGYTF. Here the CDR3 DNA reads TGTGCCAGCTCAAGGGTGGGGGCAAACTATGGCTACACCTTC.

The chain recombines TRBV9 with TRBJ2-7, with D perhaps TRBD2 (7 bases). CDR1 and CDR2 (germline): SGDLS, YYNGEE. The V and J ends lost 4 bases and 5 bases respectively, with 22 bases between them. CDR3 length: 16 amino acids. CDR3 protein: CASSTPSGGAGDEQYF. The CDR3 nucleotides read TGTGCCAGCAGCACCCCTAGTGGGGGGGCCGGAGACGAGCAGTACTTC.

The CDR3 DNA sequence: TGTGCCAGTAACCCACAGGGCGGCTATGGCTACACCTTC. As protein: CASNPQGGYGYTF. J is TRBJ1-2 and V is TRBV19, with D perhaps matching TRBD1 (6 bases). The CDR3 length is 13 residues. Per germline, CDR1 LNHDA and CDR2 SQIVND (reference sequence). V dropped 7 bases and J dropped 4 bases, with 13 bases sitting between them.

This chain joins TRBV30 and TRBJ1-1; D gene ambiguous. In germline, CDR1 is GTSNPN, CDR2 SVGIG (reference sequence). Trimming took 5 bases from V and 3 from J, leaving 7 bases between them. This CDR3 contains 11 residues. CDR3 DNA sequence: TGTGCCTGGTACATCGACACTGAAGCTTTCTTT. Amino acids: CAWYIDTEAFF.

V is TRBV12-3 or TRBV12-4 and J is TRBJ2-7; 7 nucleotides match TRBD2. The V segment lost 3 bases and the J segment 3 bases; nucleotides outside the gene matches: 2. The CDR3 contains 13 residues. CDR3 protein: CASSLGGDYEQYF. The CDR3 coding sequence is TGTGCCAGCAGTTTGGGGGGGGACTACGAGCAGTACTTC.

The chain carries TRBV11-2 and TRBJ2-1; D is ambiguous. The CDR3 spans 12 residues. V lost 5 bases, J lost 5 bases, and 7 bases lay in between. Germline assignment: CDR1 SGHAT and CDR2 FQNNGV. This CDR3 reads CASSHTNNEQFF. The DNA of the CDR3 is TGTGCCAGCAGCCACACAAACAATGAGCAGTTCTTC.

The chain combines TRBV5-1 with TRBJ2-7; 12 bases are a match to TRBD1. Germline V gives CDR1 SGHRS, CDR2 YFSETQ. CDR3 length equals 14 residues. The V and J ends lost 0 bases and 6 bases, in that order; junction bases with no gene match: 1. CDR3 coding DNA: TGCGCCAGCAGCTTGGGGGACAGGGGGCCCGAGCAGTACTTC. It yields the protein CASSLGDRGPEQYF.

The chain is built from TRBV7-9 and TRBJ1-5; D perhaps matches TRBD1 (5 bases). The V gene lost 0 bases and the J gene lost 6 bases, with 9 bases spanning the gap. CDR3 length: 14 amino acids. Germline-derived CDR1 and CDR2 are SEHNR and FQNEAQ (reference sequence). The CDR3 nucleotides are TGTGCCAGCAGCTTAGCGGGGCGCCCTCAGCCCCAGCATTTT. Its protein product is CASSLAGRPQPQHF.

For this clone: Additional DNA sequences in this sample encode the identical CDR3. This chain connects TRBV7-9 to TRBJ2-1; maybe TRBD1 (6 bases). This CDR3 has 12 residues. Germline V gives CDR1 SEHNR, CDR2 FQNEAQ (reference sequence). V lost 2 bases and J lost 7, with 6 bases in between. The CDR3 region has the DNA TGTGCCAGCAGCTTACAGGGGAATGAGCAGTTCTTC. Translated: CASSLQGNEQFF.

This clone was seen repeatedly, ten times or more. The chain joins TRBV7-9 to TRBJ2-4, with 11 bases fitting TRBD1. This CDR3 spans 15 amino acids. Germline V gene lookup returns CDR1 SEHNR and CDR2 FQNEAQ (reference sequence). V trimming: 5 bases; J trimming: 6 bases; junction bases outside the gene matches: 6. The CDR3 sequence: CASSPMGTGGNIQYF. CDR3 bases: TGTGCCAGCAGCCCCATGGGGACAGGGGGAAACATTCAGTACTTC.

This clone was detected only a few times. V is TRBV7-9 and J is TRBJ2-3; 9 bases match TRBD2. J lost 3 bases, V lost 2 bases, and 0 bases had no gene match. The CDR3 has 14 amino acids. In germline, CDR1 is SEHNR, CDR2 FQNEAQ (reference sequence). CDR3 protein: CASSLSGGTDTQYF. The CDR3 coding sequence is TGTGCCAGCAGCTTAAGCGGGGGGACAGATACGCAGTATTTT. The variable domain in full, completed from reference TRBV7-9 and TRBJ2-3, reads DTGVSQNPRHKITKRGQNVTFRCDPISEHNRLYWYRQTLGQGPEFLTYFQNEAQLEKSRLLSDRFSAERPKGSFSTLEIQRTEQGDSAMYLCASSLSGGTDTQYFGPGTRLTVL.

This chain links TRBV27 with TRBJ1-1; D gene unclear. The CDR3 extends over 13 amino acids. The germline V gene encodes CDR1 MNHEY and CDR2 SMNVEV (reference sequence). The V end was cut by 4 bases, the J end by 5 bases, with 11 bases between. The CDR3 protein is CASSSKSGTEAFF. The CDR3 nucleotides read TGTGCCAGCAGTTCGAAATCGGGGACTGAAGCTTTCTTT.

The chain uses TRBV11-2 and TRBJ2-7; 8 positions agree with TRBD1. The J segment lost 2 bases and the V segment lost 3 bases, leaving 6 bases of the junction unmatched. Per germline, CDR1 SGHAT and CDR2 FQNNGV. The CDR3 runs to 15 residues. CDR3 in amino acids: CASSLRGQVPYEQYF. CDR3 coding DNA: TGTGCCAGCAGCTTGAGGGGACAGGTTCCCTACGAGCAGTACTTC.

V usage is TRBV28 and J usage is TRBJ1-5, with TRBD1 matching over 8 bases. CDR1 and CDR2 from the germline V gene are MDHEN and SYDVKM. CDR3 size: 18 residues. Unmatched junction bases numbered 11, after V lost 4 bases and J lost 0 bases. The CDR3 is CASSSPQTGAYSNQPQHF. CDR3 DNA sequence: TGTGCCAGCAGTTCCCCCCAGACAGGGGCCTATAGCAATCAGCCCCAGCATTTT.

The chain carries TRBV2 and TRBJ1-1; 8 bases fit TRBD1. CDR1 and CDR2 from the germline V gene are SNHLY and FYNNEI. This CDR3 is 15 amino acids long. The ends lost 2 bases at V and 4 bases at J; junction bases unmatched: 6. CDR3 in amino acids: CASSEPDREITEAFF. Written as DNA, the CDR3 is TGTGCCAGCAGTGAACCGGACAGGGAAATCACTGAAGCTTTCTTT.

The chain recombines TRBV27 with TRBJ1-5, with D uncertain. There are 12 residues in the CDR3. Trimming took 6 bases from V and 7 from J, leaving 10 bases between them. Germline V gene lookup returns CDR1 MNHEY and CDR2 SMNVEV (reference sequence). Here the CDR3 reads CASSFMGQPQHF. The CDR3 nucleotides are TGTGCCAGCAGCTTCATGGGCCAGCCCCAGCATTTT.

The V call is TRBV19, the J call TRBJ2-1, with TRBD2 matching over 15 bases. The V gene end was trimmed by 5 bases and the J gene end by 4 bases; junction bases not matched to a gene: 9. Germline V gene lookup returns CDR1 LNHDA and CDR2 SQIVND (reference sequence). This CDR3 has 18 residues. This CDR3 is CASSLSRTSGRVYNEQFF. CDR3 DNA: TGTGCCAGTAGTCTCTCTCGGACTAGCGGGAGGGTATACAATGAGCAGTTCTTC.

The chain has TRBV18 and TRBJ2-1, with D maybe TRBD1 (6 bases). From germline, CDR1 is KGHSH and CDR2 LQKENI. This CDR3 spans 11 amino acids. With 6 bases removed from V and 10 bases from J, the gap between germline ends came to 10 bases. The CDR3 here is CASSVQGEQFF. The CDR3 DNA is TGTGCCAGCTCGGTACAGGGAGAGCAGTTCTTC.

The chain combines TRBV30 with TRBJ1-2; a possible D gene is TRBD1 (5 bases). Germline-derived CDR1 and CDR2 are GTSNPN and SVGIG (reference sequence). Between the trimmed V and J ends, which lost 5 bases and 8 bases, there was a span of 18 bases. This CDR3 has 13 amino acids. CDR3 residues: CAWAAGTPFGYTF. The CDR3 DNA sequence: TGTGCCTGGGCGGCGGGGACCCCTTTCGGCTACACCTTC.